This TCR beta chain appears in the sequencing data of a study of a mutant IDH1 vaccine in newly diagnosed glioma (dated by TCRdb to the early 2020s). Background for the entire study: Vaccination began 4-6 weeks after radiotherapy alone, or alongside temozolomide cycles in the chemotherapy-containing groups. Of the approximately 30 treated patients, approximately 62% were male and approximately 40% were female, and the mean age was approximately 40 years. Before enrollment, most patients had been given radiochemotherapy with temozolomide as standard therapy, while the rest had received either radiotherapy alone or temozolomide alone. The week-35 safety follow-up was designated visit V12, and the week-47 end of study was designated visit V13. Peripheral blood was collected at six visits: V03 (baseline), V05, V07, V10, V12 and V13. Longitudinal TCRB deep sequencing was performed for some 25 treated patients wherever samples were available for exploratory analyses.

In the case of this clone: This receptor's antigen is unknown. No per-base quality is available; no much larger clone lies one base away.

The CDR1 and CDR2 encoded by the germline V gene are SGHTA and FQGNSA. At the junction V is shortened by 4 bases and J by 2 bases; bases outside the gene matches: 11. Taken from cysteine to phenylalanine, the CDR3 has 19 residues. Only the CDR3 part of the read is kept: 57 bases, read in frame from the first base. Overall results and qualifications from the work: Pseudoprogression seemed to be unrelated to changes in the top peripheral T cell clonotypes found by TCRB sequencing. Availability determined which PBMC samples were chosen for TCRB deep sequencing. According to the authors, sample limitations meant that analyses of patient blood samples could not be reproduced. Immune responses induced by the vaccine were seen in around 93% of patients across multiple MHC alleles.

Receptors were amplified or captured by the immunoSEQ multiplex PCR assay. The hsTCRB Kit was used according to the manufacturer's protocol to amplify rearranged TCR beta chain sequences. An Illumina MiSeq was used to sequence the TCRB libraries. Concerning the study's data processing: The proprietary platform of the kit vendor was used for demultiplexing, trimming and gene mapping. As stored in TCRdb, this immuneACCESS dataset retains in-frame rearrangements with V and J assigned. A fraction of the clones does not appear; measured against another copy, unresolved V genes explain less than half of the discrepancy, and the remainder lacks a known reason. Clone size and the V and J calls come from that table; the DNA yielded D and trimming. Present in this sample are fewer than 35,000 clones, around 80% of which were seen just once. The top ten hold about 11% of the sample. Per the publication, the time point label means: week 35, safety follow-up. A 20-mer mutant IDH1 peptide at 300 micrograms in Montanide made up each vaccine dose, which was injected subcutaneously together with topical imiquimod. Patients received eight vaccinations in weeks 1, 3, 5, 7, 11, 15, 19 and 23, corresponding to visits V03 through V10. All donors had newly diagnosed IDH1-mutant astrocytomas of WHO grade 3 or 4 that showed loss of nuclear ATRX. The samples were drawn from NOA16, a multicentre, single-arm, open-label phase I trial in Germany that tested a mutant IDH1 peptide vaccine in humans for the first time. Genomic DNA for TCRB sequencing was isolated from EDTA blood with the DNeasy Blood and Tissue Kit.

In this chain, TRBV7-2 is recombined with TRBJ2-1; 13 middle bases align to TRBD2. This material consisted of PBMCs, taken from a glioma patient whose treatment included an IDH1 peptide vaccine. This TCR came from a woman between 40 and 55 years old with glioma. The sequenced DNA: TGTGCCAGCAGCTCCTGGACTAGCGGGGGATTCACAACCTACAATGAGCAGTTCTTC. It codes for CASSSWTSGGFTTYNEQFF.